This T cell receptor (beta chain) originates from a study of cytomegalovirus exposure and HLA in healthy donors. It was with 60 Vbeta and 13 Jbeta primers that the PCR ran. Only in-frame clones appear in the TCRdb table, and some are missing; sequencing was by immunoSEQ multiplex PCR. The table shows about 200,000 clones, with around nine tenths occurring only once. This clone was recorded once. The V gene's germline CDR1 is SEHNR and CDR2 FQNEAQ (reference sequence). The V gene end was trimmed by 1 base and the J gene end by 2 bases; junction bases not matched to a gene: 2. CDR3 length equals 16 residues.

The TCR was taken from a woman aged 30 to 39 in good health and CMV-seronegative. The gene calls are TRBV7-9 and TRBJ2-1; 10 nucleotides align to TRBD1. Specimen: PBMCs. The CDR3 region has the DNA TGTGCCAGCAGCTTAGGGGACAGGGGTACCTACAATGAGCAGTTCTTC. It yields the protein CASSLGDRGTYNEQFF.